The entry below gives a single T cell receptor (beta chain) sequence along with its context. The antigen remains unidentified. This entry is derived from a study of cytomegalovirus exposure and HLA in healthy donors. Study observations and caveats: A later analysis found most CMV-associated TCR beta chains apparently HLA-restricted. For TCR beta chains, V- and J-gene trimming was later linked to a missense DCLRE1C variant. The study recorded more than 150 TCR beta chains that were cytomegalovirus-associated. In an earlier analysis, most TCR beta V segments were productive about 87% or about 30% of the time.

With 60 Vbeta and 13 Jbeta primers, the PCR was carried out. The assay was immunoSEQ multiplex PCR, and TCRdb's table has in-frame clones only and misses some. The data show 130,000 or so clones, 65% to 75% seen once. Germline loops: CDR1 SGHRS, CDR2 YFSETQ. This CDR3 spans 16 amino acids. The V and J ends lost 1 base and 0 bases respectively, with 10 bases between them. The rearrangement links TRBV5-1 to TRBJ2-2, with D hard to call. The sequence came from a man aged 40-49 years in good health and CMV-seropositive. Sequencing was performed on PBMCs. The CDR3 DNA follows: TGCGCCAGCAGCTTGTCACAGACCGCGAACACCGGGGAGCTGTTTTTT. The encoded protein is CASSLSQTANTGELFF. Looking up the rest from reference TRBV5-1 and TRBJ2-2 gives the full variable domain: KAGVTQTPRYLIKTRGQQVTLSCSPISGHRSVSWYQQTPGQGLQFLFEYFSETQRNKGNFPGRFSGRQFSNSRSEMNVSTLELGDSALYLCASSLSQTANTGELFFGEGSRLTVL.